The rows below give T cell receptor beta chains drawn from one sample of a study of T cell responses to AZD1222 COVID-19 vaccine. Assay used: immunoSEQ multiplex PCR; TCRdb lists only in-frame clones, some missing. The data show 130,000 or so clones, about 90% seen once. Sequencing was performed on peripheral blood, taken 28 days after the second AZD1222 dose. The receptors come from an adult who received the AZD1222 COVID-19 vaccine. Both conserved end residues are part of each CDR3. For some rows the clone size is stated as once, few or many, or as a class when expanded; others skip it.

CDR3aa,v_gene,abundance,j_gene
CAWSPLTYGYTF,TRBV30,-,TRBJ1-2
CASSRQSNQPQHF,TRBV3-1/TRBV3-2,-,TRBJ1-5
CASTWGGRNQPQHF,TRBV7-2,-,TRBJ1-5
CASSPGGSYEQYF,TRBV5-1,-,TRBJ2-7
CASSLRQGAPPEAFF,TRBV11-3,-,TRBJ1-1
CAISDGNEKLFF,TRBV10-3,-,TRBJ1-4
CSVAGDEKLFF,TRBV29-1,-,TRBJ1-4
CASSPPSKGTYEQYF,TRBV18,-,TRBJ2-7
CASSLMVGIQETQYF,TRBV7-6,-,TRBJ2-5
CASSFGTGEGSGYTF,TRBV5-5,once,TRBJ1-2
CASSHTDGGRGTDTQYF,TRBV7-8,once,TRBJ2-3
CASSQGDRDSEKLFF,TRBV4-3,-,TRBJ1-4
CASSLDLGAGLNEQFF,TRBV11-3,-,TRBJ2-1
CASSPSGNYGYTF,TRBV28,-,TRBJ1-2
CASSSRDRVSNEQFF,TRBV9,-,TRBJ2-1
CASTPGTVYNEQFF,TRBV6-6,-,TRBJ2-1
CASSLGGGGRNYGYTF,TRBV5-4,-,TRBJ1-2
CASSLGPLVGGYTF,TRBV7-3,-,TRBJ1-2
CASSPRQGTEAFF,TRBV7-3,few,TRBJ1-1
CASSGGNWRTGELFF,TRBV7-6,-,TRBJ2-2
CASSLAPEQFF,TRBV6-6,-,TRBJ2-1
CAISEDRDTEAFF,TRBV10-3,-,TRBJ1-1
CASSPPRTGNYGYTF,TRBV7-6,-,TRBJ1-2
CASSRGYEQYF,TRBV28,-,TRBJ2-7
CASRGRSNQPQHF,TRBV27,-,TRBJ1-5
CASTLHRNTEAFF,TRBV6-5,-,TRBJ1-1
CASSRGRSLSNTGELFF,TRBV10-2,few,TRBJ2-2
CAWGRQGTDTQYF,TRBV30,once,TRBJ2-3
CASSPPGSLYNEQFF,TRBV14,-,TRBJ2-1
CASSYRTDPQQETQYF,TRBV7-9,-,TRBJ2-5
CASSSVRTSGYYNEQFF,TRBV5-6,-,TRBJ2-1
CASSPRQGSTGELFF,TRBV11-1,-,TRBJ2-2
CASSLYGQGASAFF,TRBV11-3,-,TRBJ1-1
CASSYGEENTEAFF,TRBV6-5,-,TRBJ1-1
CASTFDTGYGYTF,TRBV12-3/TRBV12-4,-,TRBJ1-2
CASSLPSGSSNEQFF,TRBV7-9,-,TRBJ2-1
CAWSAYSGGNTIYF,TRBV30,-,TRBJ1-3
CAISRGQGNEQFF,TRBV10-3,-,TRBJ2-1
CASSATGQGQNTEAFF,TRBV9,-,TRBJ1-1
CASSSPAGIIEETQYF,TRBV5-1,-,TRBJ2-5
CASNKAGAGTEAFF,TRBV13,-,TRBJ1-1
CASSPNRAVEPQHF,TRBV6-2/TRBV6-3,-,TRBJ1-5
CASSLLPLAGVIPLSYNEQFF,TRBV27,-,TRBJ2-1
CASSSDRVATNEKLFF,TRBV27,-,TRBJ1-4
CASSLGQGATDTQYF,TRBV7-2,-,TRBJ2-3
CASSPTTGEWNQPQHF,TRBV7-6,-,TRBJ1-5
CASSSGTSGRGANEQFF,TRBV5-1,-,TRBJ2-1
CASSLQGSTGSWEKLFF,TRBV4-1,-,TRBJ1-4
CASSQGFGLGGETQYF,TRBV4-3,-,TRBJ2-5
CASSSDSQDTQYF,TRBV27,-,TRBJ2-3
CASSLRSGAYEQYF,TRBV5-6,-,TRBJ2-7
CASQILGQNSNQPQHF,TRBV28,-,TRBJ1-5
CASSEQAGVTEAFF,TRBV6-1,-,TRBJ1-1
CASAWREGYEQFF,TRBV12-5,-,TRBJ2-1
CSATGLGGYTF,TRBV20-1,-,TRBJ1-2
CASSLVTGNTEAFF,TRBV7-2,-,TRBJ1-1
CASGRQGNSPLHF,TRBV27,once,TRBJ1-6
CASRGGPNSPLHF,TRBV11-2,-,TRBJ1-6